The next 17 T cell receptor beta chains were all read from a single sample in a study of blood T cell repertoires in COVID-19. The table came from immunoSEQ multiplex PCR; TCRdb's copy has only in-frame clones and leaves some out. The repertoire holds more than 300,000 clones, with 88% as singletons. The specimen was peripheral blood. The source of these receptors is a young woman with COVID-19, enrolled during active disease.

This clone was observed a few times. CDR3: CASSYLGDGYTF. CDR3 DNA sequence: TGTGCCAGCAGTTACTTAGGGGATGGCTACACCTTC. The V call is TRBV6-6, the J call TRBJ1-2; D may be TRBD1 (5 bases). Trimming cost V 1 base and J 6 bases, with 6 bases left between them. The CDR3 extends over 12 amino acids. CDR1 is MNHNY and CDR2 is SVGAGI in the germline V gene (reference sequence).

This clone was observed a single time. This rearrangement joins TRBV6-5 to TRBJ1-4; 11 bases are shared with TRBD1. Germline V gene sequence: CDR1 MNHEY, CDR2 SVGAGI. This CDR3 has 16 amino acids. J was trimmed by 7 bases and V by 0 bases; bases with no gene match: 4. Here the CDR3 reads CASSYSSGTGGEKLFF. The DNA of the CDR3 is TGTGCCAGCAGTTACTCGAGTGGGACAGGGGGTGAAAAACTGTTTTTT.

The V and J genes are TRBV19 and TRBJ1-2, with D possibly matching TRBD1 (5 bases). V shed 5 bases and J shed 7 bases, with 17 bases lying between them. Germline loops: CDR1 LNHDA, CDR2 SQIVND (reference sequence). This CDR3 is 14 amino acids long. The CDR3 DNA reads as TGTGCCAGTAGTTTTCTGGGGCAGGCCGCTGGCTACACCTTC. Translating gives CASSFLGQAAGYTF.

The chain is built from TRBV12-3 or TRBV12-4 and TRBJ1-2, with TRBD1 identical over 9 bases. V lost 6 bases to trimming and J lost 12 bases; unmatched junction nucleotides: 8. The CDR3 has 12 amino acids. CDR3 loop: CASRGTGSDHTF. In nucleotides, the CDR3 is TGTGCCAGCAGGGGGACAGGGAGTGATCACACCTTC.

This clone was seen only a few times. Different DNA sequences within this sample yield the same CDR3. The chain has TRBV7-2 and TRBJ2-1; 11 positions agree with TRBD2. V trimming: 4 bases; J trimming: 4 bases; junction bases outside the gene matches: 3. Germline values: CDR1 SGHTA, CDR2 FQGNSA. The CDR3 is 15 residues long. The CDR3 is CASSSTSGGYNEQFF. In nucleotides, the CDR3 is TGTGCCAGCAGCTCCACTAGCGGGGGTTACAATGAGCAGTTCTTC.

The V gene is TRBV5-4, the J gene TRBJ1-3, with 9 nucleotides matching TRBD1. The CDR3 extends over 15 amino acids. Germline V gene sequence: CDR1 SGHNT, CDR2 YYREEE (reference sequence). J lost 3 bases, V lost 2 bases, and 3 bases had no gene match. The CDR3 spells CASSLQGALGNTIYF. DNA of the CDR3: TGTGCCAGCAGCTTACAGGGGGCGCTTGGAAACACCATATATTTT.

The chain is built from TRBV6-5 and TRBJ1-1, with D perhaps TRBD1 (5 bases). Trimming left V 6 bases short and J 7 bases short, with 18 bases between. CDR1 and CDR2 (germline): MNHEY, SVGAGI. The CDR3 has 14 residues. CDR3 bases: TGTGCCAGCAGGAACTGGGGGGGGGTGGTTGAAGCTTTCTTT. As protein: CASRNWGGVVEAFF.

The chain joins TRBV4-1 to TRBJ1-5; D not certain. Germline values: CDR1 MGHRA, CDR2 YSYEKL. This CDR3 has 13 residues. V shed 2 bases and J shed 5 bases, with 7 bases lying between them. CDR3 coding DNA: TGCGCCAGCAGCCAAAGCGCCCATCAGCCCCAGCATTTT. Translation: CASSQSAHQPQHF.

This chain connects TRBV3-1 (or the pseudogene TRBV3-2) to TRBJ2-5; the D gene is possibly TRBD2 (5 bases). With 1 base removed from V and 9 bases from J, the gap between germline ends came to 9 bases. The CDR3 runs 12 residues. Germline loops: CDR1 LGHDT, CDR2 YNNKEL (reference sequence). As DNA, the CDR3 is TGTGCCAGCAGCCAAGGGGAAGCGGCCCAGTACTTC. This codes for CASSQGEAAQYF.

The chain employs TRBV6-5 and TRBJ1-2; D not resolved. V dropped 8 bases and J dropped 2 bases, with 15 bases sitting between them. The length of the CDR3 is 14 residues. CDR1 and CDR2 (germline): MNHEY, SVGAGI. The CDR3 sequence: CASGRPGKNYGYTF. The CDR3 nucleotides read TGTGCCAGCGGGAGGCCAGGCAAAAACTATGGCTACACCTTC.

The gene calls are TRBV29-1 and TRBJ1-2; D not resolved. The germline CDR1 and CDR2 sequences are SQVTM and ANQGSEA. Trimming removed 3 bases from V and 8 bases from J, with 10 bases in between. This CDR3 region has 11 residues. CDR3 nucleotides: TGCAGCGTTGATTTGGGCAGCGGCTACACCTTC. Protein sequence: CSVDLGSGYTF.

The chain is built from TRBV11-2 and TRBJ1-2, with a tentative D call TRBD1 (6 bases). The ends were cut back, 6 bases at V and 8 bases at J, with 13 bases in the middle. This CDR3 comprises 12 residues. The germline V gene has CDR1 SGHAT and CDR2 FQNNGV. The CDR3 DNA is TGTGCCAGCAGGCATACAGGGAGCGGCTACACCTTC. Residues: CASRHTGSGYTF.

Here the CDR3 reads CATSTLRDTARFQPQHF. DNA of the CDR3: TGTGCCACCAGTACCCTCCGGGACACGGCTCGATTTCAGCCCCAGCATTTT. The V and J genes are TRBV15 and TRBJ1-5, with a tentative D call TRBD1 (6 bases). This CDR3 contains 17 residues. V dropped 6 bases and J dropped 6 bases, with 24 bases sitting between them. CDR1 LNHNV and CDR2 YYDKDF come from the germline V gene (reference sequence). The full variable domain, completed using reference TRBV15 and TRBJ1-5, is DAMVIQNPRYQVTQFGKPVTLSCSQTLNHNVMYWYQQKSSQAPKLLFHYYDKDFNNEADTPDNFQSRRPNTSFCFLDIRSPGLGDTAMYLCATSTLRDTARFQPQHFGDGTRLSIL.

V is TRBV3-1 (or the pseudogene TRBV3-2) and J is TRBJ2-1; D not certain. CDR1 is LGHDT and CDR2 is YNNKEL in the germline V gene (reference sequence). Trimming cost V 1 base and J 13 bases, with 8 bases left between them. The CDR3 consists of 11 residues. CDR3 sequence reads: CASSQGPIQFF. The DNA of the CDR3 is TGTGCCAGCAGCCAAGGGCCGATCCAGTTCTTC.

This sequence joins TRBV7-9 and TRBJ2-5; 7 bases fit TRBD2. CDR3 size: 14 residues. Germline V lookup: CDR1 SEHNR, CDR2 FQNEAQ (reference sequence). After removal of 5 bases from V and 5 bases from J, the junction contained 8 bases not matched to a gene. For the CDR3, the DNA is TGTGCCAGCAGCCCGACTAGCTCCTTTGAGACCCAGTACTTC. Translation: CASSPTSSFETQYF.

This rearrangement joins TRBV7-9 to TRBJ2-5; 9 bases are a match to TRBD2. CDR1 is SEHNR and CDR2 is FQNEAQ in the germline V gene (reference sequence). Germline trimming cut 0 bases from V and 5 bases from J; bases unmatched to any gene: 4. This CDR3 has 15 residues. The CDR3 reads CASSLALGLAETQYF. CDR3 sequence (DNA): TGTGCCAGCAGCTTAGCCCTAGGACTAGCGGAGACCCAGTACTTC.

The chain carries TRBV24-1 and TRBJ1-1, with TRBD1 identical over 7 bases. V was clipped by 8 bases and J by 5 bases; unmatched bases: 13. Germline V gene data show CDR1 as KGHDR and CDR2 as SFDVKD. The CDR3 consists of 15 residues. Here the CDR3 reads CATIHRGSVITEAFF. CDR3 nucleotides: TGTGCCACCATTCACAGGGGCTCAGTAATAACTGAAGCTTTCTTT.